These 25 T cell receptor beta chains originate from one sample sequenced in a study of cytomegalovirus exposure and HLA in healthy donors. Amplification used 60 Vbeta primers and 13 Jbeta primers. The method was immunoSEQ multiplex PCR; TCRdb's version includes in-frame clones alone and lacks a portion of them. The sample yields about 230,000 clones, roughly 84% seen once. The sequencing input was PBMCs. All receptors derive from a girl aged 2-10 years in good health and CMV-seronegative.

V is TRBV11-3 and J is TRBJ1-1; D possibly corresponds to TRBD1 (6 bases). This CDR3 contains 13 residues. With 5 bases removed from V and 0 bases from J, the gap between germline ends came to 7 bases. The germline V gene has CDR1 SGHNT and CDR2 YENEEA. This CDR3 reads CASSQGLNTEAFF. The CDR3 nucleotides read TGTGCCAGCAGCCAGGGGCTGAACACTGAAGCTTTCTTT.

The chain couples TRBV7-3 to TRBJ2-3, with 10 bases matching TRBD2. Trimming at V came to 1 base and at J to 1 base, leaving 5 bases not matched to a gene. Germline V gene data show CDR1 as SGHTA and CDR2 as FQGTGA. This CDR3 comprises 17 residues. CDR3 sequence (DNA): TGTGCCAGCAGCTTAATAGGTCTAGCGGGGGGCACAGATACGCAGTATTTT. Protein: CASSLIGLAGGTDTQYF.

The rearrangement links TRBV5-8 to TRBJ2-7; possible D gene TRBD1, 6 bases. The ends were cut back, 7 bases at V and 5 bases at J, with 10 bases in the middle. The CDR3 has 11 amino acids. Germline CDR1 and CDR2: SGHTS and YDEGEE. The CDR3 spells CASDTGNEQYF. The CDR3 nucleotides read TGTGCCAGCGACACAGGGAACGAGCAGTACTTC.

The V and J genes are TRBV23-1 and TRBJ1-6; D is perhaps TRBD1 (5 bases). TRBV23-1 is annotated as an ORF whose role is uncertain. Trimming removed 7 bases from V and 13 bases from J, with 23 bases in between. The CDR3 has 15 amino acids. CDR3: CASTLPRVELAPLHF. CDR3 sequence (DNA): TGCGCCAGCACCCTACCCAGGGTGGAGTTGGCTCCCCTCCACTTT.

The chain uses TRBV11-2 and TRBJ2-5; the D is unclear. The V gene's germline CDR1 is SGHAT and CDR2 FQNNGV. Trimming shortened V by 4 bases and J by 4 bases, and 19 bases separated the two germline ends. There are 16 residues in the CDR3. CDR3 amino acids: CASSWPGETSRETQYF. CDR3 DNA sequence: TGTGCCAGCAGCTGGCCTGGAGAGACGAGTCGAGAGACCCAGTACTTC.

V usage is TRBV28 and J usage is TRBJ1-2, with D unclear. V gave up 5 bases and J gave up 4 bases, with 8 bases separating them. Germline CDR1 MDHEN, CDR2 SYDVKM. CDR3 size: 12 residues. DNA of the CDR3: TGTGCCAGCAGTCTTGAGGGCTATGGCTACACCTTC. It is translated as CASSLEGYGYTF.

The V call is TRBV5-4, the J call TRBJ2-5; no clear D. The CDR3 is 13 amino acids. Trimming took off 4 bases at V and 2 bases at J, with 9 bases between the two ends. Germline V gene lookup returns CDR1 SGHNT and CDR2 YYREEE (reference sequence). CDR3 protein: CASSIPRQETQYF. The DNA for the CDR3 is TGTGCCAGCAGCATTCCTAGGCAAGAGACCCAGTACTTC. Drawing the rest from reference TRBV5-4 and TRBJ2-5, the complete variable domain is ETGVTQSPTHLIKTRGQQVTLRCSSQSGHNTVSWYQQALGQGPQFIFQYYREEENGRGNFPPRFSGLQFPNYSSELNVNALELDDSALYLCASSIPRQETQYFGPGTRLLVL.

The sample holds one count of this clone. The chain links TRBV12-2 to TRBJ1-1; no check of the table's D call, TRBD1, against the DNA was made. TRBV12-2 is described as a pseudogene. The length of the CDR3 is 15 residues. The CDR3 region has the DNA TGTGCAAGTCGCTATCTGACAGGGGAATACACTGAAGCTTTCTTT. Residues: CASRYLTGEYTEAFF.

Only one count was recorded for this clone. The V and J genes are TRBV5-1 and TRBJ2-7; D might be TRBD2 (6 bases). The ends were cut back, 4 bases at V and 1 base at J, with 21 bases in the middle. The CDR3 spans 17 residues. Germline CDR1 reads SGHRS; CDR2 reads YFSETQ. CDR3 nucleotide sequence: TGCGCCAGCAGCCCCCTCGCTCTAGCGACGTCTTCCTACGAGCAGTACTTC. Translating it yields CASSPLALATSSYEQYF.

The rearrangement links TRBV2 to TRBJ1-5; TRBD1 agrees at 11 bases. This CDR3 comprises 14 residues. V shed 4 bases and J 10 bases; nucleotides not matched to a gene: 6. Germline CDR1 and CDR2: SNHLY and FYNNEI. Here the CDR3 DNA reads TGTGCCAGCAGTGGTCTGGGACAGGGGGTTCCCCAGCATTTT. Amino acid sequence: CASSGLGQGVPQHF.

This chain joins TRBV13 and TRBJ2-7; D is perhaps TRBD1 (6 bases). V gave up 1 base and J gave up 9 bases, with 10 bases separating them. The germline gives CDR1 PRHDT, CDR2 FYEKMQ (reference sequence). This CDR3 region has 12 residues. CDR3 residues: CASSLVQGSQYF. The CDR3 DNA sequence: TGTGCCAGCAGCTTAGTACAGGGATCGCAGTACTTC.

This chain connects TRBV27 to TRBJ2-2, with 11 bases identical to TRBD2. The V gene's germline CDR1 is MNHEY and CDR2 SMNVEV (reference sequence). This CDR3 comprises 15 residues. V lost 2 bases, J lost 4 bases, and 0 bases stayed unmatched. The chain's CDR3 is CASSLGTSGTGELFF. The CDR3, as DNA: TGTGCCAGCAGTTTAGGGACTAGCGGCACCGGGGAGCTGTTTTTT.

The chain uses TRBV11-3 and TRBJ2-3, with D perhaps TRBD1 (5 bases). V was cut by 1 base and J by 8 bases, with 7 bases left in between. Germline V CDR1 and CDR2: SGHNT, YENEEA. The CDR3 covers 12 residues. The CDR3 DNA reads TGTGCCAGCAGCTTAGGGGGCGGTACGCAGTATTTT. Residues: CASSLGGGTQYF.

The genes are TRBV7-8 and TRBJ1-4; D not certain. The CDR3 sequence is 15 residues long. Germline V CDR1 and CDR2: SGHVS, FQNEAQ. V lost 4 bases and J 4 bases, leaving 13 bases between the germline ends. The CDR3 loop is CASSSSSRVNEKLFF. CDR3 sequence (DNA): TGTGCCAGCAGCTCTTCTTCTAGAGTTAATGAAAAACTGTTTTTT.

CDR3 residues: CASSSRDLTDTQYF. DNA for the CDR3: TGTGCCAGCAGCTCCCGGGATCTCACAGATACGCAGTATTTT. The V call is TRBV9, the J call TRBJ2-3; a possible D gene is TRBD2 (5 bases). CDR3 length equals 14 residues. V was pared by 4 bases and J by 2 bases, with 11 bases between. The germline V gene has CDR1 SGDLS and CDR2 YYNGEE. Variable domain in full (rest from reference TRBV9 and TRBJ2-3): DSGVTQTPKHLITATGQRVTLRCSPRSGDLSVYWYQQSLDQGLQFLIQYYNGEERAKGNILERFSAQQFPDLHSELNLSSLELGDSALYFCASSSRDLTDTQYFGPGTRLTVL.

The V call is TRBV7-2, the J call TRBJ2-7, with TRBD2 matching over 8 bases. The germline gives CDR1 SGHTA, CDR2 FQGNSA. V dropped 1 base and J dropped 4; count of bases not matched to a gene: 9. The CDR3 is 16 amino acids. The CDR3 sequence is CASSLGLRTSIYEQYF. In DNA form, the CDR3 reads TGTGCCAGCAGCTTAGGGTTGCGGACTAGCATATACGAGCAGTACTTC.

The count of this clone is one. The genes are TRBV10-3 and TRBJ1-1; the D gene is possibly TRBD1 (5 bases). The CDR3 loop spans 14 amino acids. The V end was cut by 4 bases, the J end by 0 bases, with 9 bases between. CDR1 ENHRY and CDR2 SYGVKD come from the germline V gene. This CDR3 reads CAISGNRMNTEAFF. The CDR3 region has the DNA TGTGCCATCAGTGGAAACAGGATGAACACTGAAGCTTTCTTT.

V and J are TRBV21-1 and TRBJ2-1; the D call in the table, TRBD1, was not verified against the DNA. TRBV21-1 is shown as a pseudogene. The CDR3 extends over 14 amino acids. CDR3 coding DNA: TGTGCCAGCAGCAACCCGACAGGGGAGAATGAGCAGTTCTTC. Translating gives CASSNPTGENEQFF.

The chain links TRBV29-1 to TRBJ2-7; D is perhaps TRBD1 (7 bases). The CDR3 totals 16 residues. The V and J ends lost 4 bases and 0 bases respectively, with 19 bases between them. Germline V gene lookup returns CDR1 SQVTM and CDR2 ANQGSEA. DNA of the CDR3: TGCAGCGTTGCCATGTCAGGGGGAGGACTCTCCTACGAGCAGTACTTC. Translating it yields CSVAMSGGGLSYEQYF.

The chain couples TRBV9 to TRBJ2-7, with D possibly being TRBD2 (6 bases). Trimming shortened V by 3 bases and J by 7 bases, and 17 bases separated the two germline ends. The CDR3 extends over 14 amino acids. CDR1 and CDR2 from the germline V gene are SGDLS and YYNGEE. The CDR3 region is CASSATRDLYEQYF. CDR3 in DNA: TGTGCCAGCAGCGCGACTAGGGACCTCTATGAGCAGTACTTC.

The chain has TRBV19 and TRBJ1-1; maybe TRBD1 (5 bases). Germline V gene lookup returns CDR1 LNHDA and CDR2 SQIVND (reference sequence). V was trimmed by 3 bases and J by 0 bases, leaving 14 bases between them. The CDR3 contains 16 residues. DNA of the CDR3: TGTGCCAGTAGTATGCGGGGCGAGGGGATGAACACTGAAGCTTTCTTT. Amino acids: CASSMRGEGMNTEAFF.

The rearrangement links TRBV9 to TRBJ2-1; possible D gene TRBD1, 6 bases. The CDR3 is made up of 17 amino acids. Trimming removed 0 bases at V and 3 bases at J, with 16 bases between. The V gene's germline CDR1 is SGDLS and CDR2 YYNGEE. The CDR3 protein is CASSVEPGPRGYNEQFF. CDR3 nucleotides: TGTGCCAGCAGCGTAGAGCCAGGGCCCAGGGGCTACAATGAGCAGTTCTTC.

V usage is TRBV29-1 and J usage is TRBJ1-1; D is perhaps TRBD1 (5 bases). Per germline, CDR1 SQVTM and CDR2 ANQGSEA. CDR3 length: 15 amino acids. Trimming removed 1 base at V and 5 bases at J, with 17 bases between. The CDR3 DNA sequence: TGCAGCGTTGAAGCGGAAATCGGGGGGTGGACTGAAGCTTTCTTT. This translates into CSVEAEIGGWTEAFF.

This clone was detected a few times. The V call is TRBV6-1, the J call TRBJ2-7; tentatively, D is TRBD1 (6 bases). CDR1 and CDR2 from the germline V gene are MNHNS and SASEGT. The CDR3 runs 13 residues. V gave up 8 bases and J gave up 1 base, with 12 bases separating them. CDR3 nucleotides: TGTGCCAGCGGGGGCAGGGGATCCTACGAGCAGTACTTC. Translated, it gives CASGGRGSYEQYF.

This clone showed up just a few times. The chain combines TRBV4-1 with TRBJ1-1; possible D gene TRBD1, 6 bases. The CDR3 loop spans 14 amino acids. With 5 bases removed from V and 2 bases from J, the gap between germline ends came to 12 bases. The germline CDR1 and CDR2 sequences are MGHRA and YSYEKL. CDR3 sequence (DNA): TGCGCCAGCAGCTATACAGGGCCCAACACTGAAGCTTTCTTT. It specifies CASSYTGPNTEAFF.